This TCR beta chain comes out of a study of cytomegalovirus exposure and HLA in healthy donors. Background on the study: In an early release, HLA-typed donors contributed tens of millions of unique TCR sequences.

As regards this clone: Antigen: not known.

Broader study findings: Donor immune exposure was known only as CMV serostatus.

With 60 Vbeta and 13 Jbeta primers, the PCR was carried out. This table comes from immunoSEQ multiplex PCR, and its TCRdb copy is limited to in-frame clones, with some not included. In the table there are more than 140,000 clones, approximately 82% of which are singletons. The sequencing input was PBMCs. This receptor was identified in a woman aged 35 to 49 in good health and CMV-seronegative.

CDR3 sequence: CASSSRDYEQYF. The CDR3 DNA reads TGTGCCAGCAGCTCCCGGGACTACGAGCAGTACTTC. The chain joins TRBV5-4 to TRBJ2-7; D is perhaps TRBD2 (5 bases). V gave up 3 bases and J gave up 3 bases, with 7 bases separating them. The CDR3 consists of 12 residues. The germline gives CDR1 SGHNT, CDR2 YYREEE (reference sequence).